This is a list of T cell receptor beta chains from one sample in a study of shared clonotypes between healthy human individuals. The method was immunoSEQ multiplex PCR; TCRdb's version includes in-frame clones alone and lacks a portion of them. The profile covers 450,000 to 500,000 clones, with more than 75% appearing a single time and around 12% taken by the ten largest. The sequenced sample was PBMCs. Receptor source: a woman aged 40 to 55 in good health. Some clones in this sample may be carry-over from other donors' samples. Both conserved end residues are part of each CDR3. The D gene is left open where the match is weak. Some rows have no size entry. The others give once, few or many, or a class for an expanded clone.

d_gene,v_gene,abundance,len,j_gene,CDR3aa,CDR3nt
TRBD1,TRBV25-1,few,12,TRBJ2-7,CASSDQTTGLYF,TGTGCCAGCAGTGACCAGACGACAGGGCTGTACTTC
NA,TRBV14,few,14,TRBJ2-2,CASSQLFGAGELFF,TGTGCCAGCAGCCAATTGTTTGGGGCCGGGGAGCTGTTTTTT
NA,TRBV28,NA,15,TRBJ2-1,CASDETGPLNNEQFF,TGTGCCAGCGACGAGACGGGGCCATTGAACAATGAGCAGTTCTTC
NA,TRBV14,NA,14,TRBJ2-7,CASSQEALVYEQYF,TGTGCCAGCAGCCAAGAAGCCCTAGTCTACGAGCAGTACTTC
NA,TRBV19,many,13,TRBJ1-1,CASSATMNTEAFF,TGTGCCAGTAGTGCAACAATGAACACTGAAGCTTTCTTT
NA,TRBV7-9,NA,15,TRBJ1-1,CASALTTGPYTEAFF,TGTGCCAGCGCATTAACGACAGGCCCATACACTGAAGCTTTCTTT
NA,TRBV29-1,NA,14,TRBJ2-3,CSVEVAGEADTQYF,TGCAGCGTTGAAGTGGCAGGTGAAGCAGATACGCAGTATTTT
NA,TRBV30,NA,12,TRBJ2-7,CAWSQGGYEQYF,TGTGCCTGGAGTCAGGGTGGATACGAGCAGTACTTC
TRBD2,TRBV18,once,18,TRBJ2-1,CASSLRTSGDPSYNEQFF,TGTGCCAGCTCACTCCGGACTAGCGGAGACCCCTCCTACAATGAGCAGTTCTTC
NA,TRBV2,NA,11,TRBJ1-5,CASSRDQPQHF,TGTGCCAGCAGTCGTGATCAGCCCCAGCATTTT
TRBD1,TRBV27,once,14,TRBJ2-7,CASSTGTGRYEQYF,TGTGCCAGCAGCACCGGGACAGGGCGGTACGAGCAGTACTTC
NA,TRBV27,few,19,TRBJ2-1,CASSSSGQGRVFSYNEQFF,NA
TRBD1,TRBV30,NA,12,TRBJ1-1,CACTTGYTEAFF,TGTGCCTGTACGACAGGGTACACTGAAGCTTTCTTT
TRBD1,TRBV28,once,16,TRBJ2-2,CASSLPDRGRTGELFF,TGTGCCAGCAGTCTCCCGGACAGGGGCCGTACCGGGGAGCTGTTTTTT
TRBD1,TRBV30,NA,20,TRBJ1-5,CAWTRRGQGLLPYSNQPQHF,TGTGCCTGGACCAGAAGAGGACAGGGCCTCCTCCCTTATAGCAATCAGCCCCAGCATTTT
NA,TRBV5-1,NA,14,TRBJ2-5,CASSTTGIQETQYF,TGCGCCAGCAGCACGACAGGCATCCAAGAGACCCAGTACTTC
NA,TRBV18,NA,11,TRBJ2-7,CASSPPGEQYF,TGTGCCAGCTCACCACCGGGCGAGCAGTACTTC
TRBD1,TRBV30,NA,13,TRBJ1-2,CAWSHRGDYGYTF,TGTGCCTGGAGCCACAGGGGGGACTATGGCTACACCTTC
NA,TRBV7-9,NA,13,TRBJ1-1,CASSQSGARGAFF,TGTGCCAGCAGCCAGTCCGGGGCCCGAGGCGCTTTCTTT
NA,TRBV10-1,few,13,TRBJ2-2,CASSVTGTGELFF,TGCGCCAGCAGTGTGACAGGCACCGGGGAGCTGTTTTTT
NA,TRBV10-1,NA,16,TRBJ2-7,CASSESKGDHSYEQYF,TGCGCCAGCAGTGAGTCGAAGGGGGACCACTCCTACGAGCAGTACTTC
TRBD2,TRBV19,NA,13,TRBJ2-5,CASMGRGQGTQYF,TGTGCCAGTATGGGGAGGGGCCAAGGGACCCAGTACTTC
TRBD1,TRBV28,NA,13,TRBJ2-7,CASSSGQGYEQYF,TGTGCCAGCAGTTCGGGACAGGGATACGAGCAGTACTTC
NA,TRBV11-2,few,15,TRBJ2-1,CASSLLSGVGNEQFF,TGTGCCAGCAGCTTACTTAGCGGAGTCGGCAATGAGCAGTTCTTC
NA,TRBV5-6,NA,14,TRBJ2-7,CASSLGGNSYEQYF,TGTGCCAGCAGCTTGGGGGGTAACTCCTACGAGCAGTACTTC
NA,TRBV7-2,NA,13,TRBJ1-3,CASSPRIGNTIYF,TGTGCCAGCAGCCCGCGAATTGGAAACACCATATATTTT
NA,TRBV7-2,NA,15,TRBJ2-5,CASSLGGRQQETQYF,TGTGCCAGCAGCTTAGGGGGGAGGCAGCAAGAGACCCAGTACTTC
NA,TRBV19,once,13,TRBJ1-5,CASSRAWDQPQHF,TGTGCCAGTAGCCGGGCGTGGGATCAGCCCCAGCATTTT
TRBD1,TRBV27,NA,14,TRBJ2-6,CASTNRGWTNVLTF,TGTGCCAGCACAAACAGGGGGTGGACCAACGTCCTGACTTTC
NA,TRBV7-8,NA,13,TRBJ2-7,CASSFIVGGEQYF,TGTGCCAGCAGCTTCATTGTAGGGGGCGAGCAGTACTTC
TRBD1,TRBV5-4,NA,15,TRBJ2-7,CASSFNRGHSYEQYF,TGTGCCAGCAGCTTTAACAGGGGGCATTCCTACGAGCAGTACTTC
TRBD2,TRBV6-1,many,14,TRBJ2-5,CASSDSGSIETQYF,TGTGCCAGCAGTGATAGCGGGAGTATCGAGACCCAGTACTTC
NA,TRBV28,few,15,TRBJ1-2,CASTGILWVRYGYTF,TGTGCCAGCACGGGAATTTTGTGGGTGAGGTATGGCTACACCTTC
NA,TRBV7-9,once,12,TRBJ1-1,CASSSAGSEAFF,TGTGCCAGCAGCTCTGCGGGCAGTGAAGCTTTCTTT
TRBD1,TRBV11-2,NA,15,TRBJ1-2,CASSSTGTADYGYTF,TGTGCCAGCAGCTCAACCGGGACAGCGGACTATGGCTACACCTTC
NA,TRBV5-1,NA,17,TRBJ2-2,CASSLDPRSRDTGELFF,TGCGCCAGCAGCTTGGACCCTAGGAGCAGGGACACCGGGGAGCTGTTTTTT
TRBD2,TRBV5-1,NA,19,TRBJ2-1,CASSPRLAGGRSSYNEQFF,TGCGCCAGCAGCCCTCGACTAGCGGGAGGCCGGAGCTCCTACAATGAGCAGTTCTTC
TRBD2,TRBV6-1,few,16,TRBJ2-1,CASSELAGGDYNEQFF,TGTGCCAGCAGTGAATTAGCGGGAGGGGATTACAATGAGCAGTTCTTC
NA,TRBV30,NA,14,TRBJ1-1,CAWRVRRTNTEAFF,TGTGCCTGGAGGGTCCGACGAACGAACACTGAAGCTTTCTTT
NA,TRBV5-1,NA,11,TRBJ1-1,CARKDGTEAFF,TGCGCCAGAAAAGACGGCACTGAAGCTTTCTTT
NA,TRBV7-9,NA,14,TRBJ2-5,CASSSQGVQETQYF,TGTGCCAGCAGCTCGCAGGGAGTCCAAGAGACCCAGTACTTC
NA,TRBV28,NA,13,TRBJ1-2,CASSPPQDYGYTF,TGTGCCAGCAGTCCCCCTCAGGATTATGGCTACACCTTC
NA,TRBV5-6,NA,15,TRBJ2-5,CASSLLAEGGETQYF,TGTGCCAGCAGCTTGCTAGCGGAGGGGGGAGAGACCCAGTACTTC
NA,TRBV30,NA,13,TRBJ2-1,CAWGSLTQGEQFF,TGTGCCTGGGGTAGTCTTACCCAGGGTGAGCAGTTCTTC
TRBD1,TRBV9,NA,14,TRBJ2-1,CASSAPGQYNEQFF,TGTGCCAGCAGCGCCCCGGGACAGTACAATGAGCAGTTCTTC
NA,TRBV7-9,NA,17,TRBJ2-1,CASSLGVTGTSGNEQFF,TGTGCCAGCAGCTTAGGGGTGACAGGCACGAGCGGCAATGAGCAGTTCTTC
TRBD2,TRBV4-3,NA,16,TRBJ2-4,CASSQDLLAGANIQYF,TGCGCCAGCAGCCAAGATCTTCTAGCGGGAGCTAACATTCAGTACTTC
NA,TRBV27,NA,12,TRBJ2-2,CASSVGSGELFF,TGTGCCAGCAGCGTCGGCTCCGGGGAGCTGTTTTTT
TRBD2,TRBV5-1,NA,15,TRBJ2-1,CASSLGTSVRGEQFF,TGCGCCAGCAGCTTGGGGACTAGCGTAAGGGGAGAGCAGTTCTTC
NA,TRBV7-3,NA,11,TRBJ2-4,CASSPRREQYF,TGTGCCAGCAGCCCAAGAAGGGAGCAGTACTTC
NA,TRBV25-1,once,14,TRBJ2-7,CASSDSLRDHEQYF,TGTGCCAGCAGTGACTCTCTGAGGGACCACGAGCAGTACTTC
NA,TRBV15,once,14,TRBJ1-1,CATSRLIMNTEAFF,TGTGCCACCAGCAGGTTGATAATGAACACTGAAGCTTTCTTT
TRBD1,TRBV5-4,NA,15,TRBJ2-7,CASSFAGTGPYEQYF,TGTGCCAGCAGCTTCGCCGGGACAGGGCCCTACGAGCAGTACTTC
NA,TRBV27,many,15,TRBJ2-3,CASSLGGPSTDTQYF,TGTGCCAGCAGTTTAGGAGGACCAAGCACAGATACGCAGTATTTT
TRBD2,TRBV28,NA,15,TRBJ2-7,CASRLLAGSSYEQYF,TGTGCCAGCAGGCTCCTAGCGGGTAGCTCCTACGAGCAGTACTTC